This T cell receptor (beta chain) was recorded in a study of T cells in Graves' hyperthyroidism and ophthalmopathy (dated by TCRdb to the late 2010s). About the investigation overall: TCR V-J signatures able to tell the groups apart were searched for in a discovery cohort of 90 to 100 patients, of whom about 40 had Graves' ophthalmopathy and 57 had stable Graves' hyperthyroidism. After blood sampling, hyperthyroidism patients were treated with methimazole at a starting dose of 30 mg daily, and ophthalmopathy patients were treated with high-dose intravenous methylprednisolone. The approximately 100 discovery patients were divided at random into training and test sets in a 7:3 ratio. An independent validation cohort of around 20 hyperthyroidism patients and roughly 16 patients who later progressed to ophthalmopathy tested prospective prediction of ophthalmopathy. The study also compared thyroid tissue and blood T-cell repertoires from five or six Graves' hyperthyroidism patients. The paper reports TCR Vbeta CDR3 sequencing of 135 peripheral blood samples: approximately 41 ophthalmopathy, 75 to 80 hyperthyroidism and some 17 progressor patients.

The TCR beta CDR3 regions were amplified from the RNA transcripts. A first-round RT-PCR of the TCR CDR3 used the HTBI primer set with the Qiagen OneStep RT-PCR kit. A second multiplex PCR round built the libraries, followed by size selection and purification. Sequencing of the libraries was done on an Illumina HiSeq2000 using paired-end 100 bp reads. Regarding the original processing steps: SOAPnuke was used to process the raw data, with reads discarded if the reads contained adapters or uncalled bases, had a mean Phred below 15, or lacked an exact constant-primer or identifier match. High-quality paired reads were merged with COPE v1.2.5, and unique nucleotide sequences were defined as clonotypes. Clonotypes were aligned to IMGT TRBV, TRBD and TRBJ reference segments using MiTCR v1.1. Only V-J combinations with frequency above 0.0001, covering 99% to 99.2% of repertoires, were analysed. The TCS score was defined as the ratio of F50 (clonal expansion) to E x V (chaos), calculated using BLOSUM62-based TCRdist between CDR3 peptides within each V-J. Welch's t-statistics and random forest reduced around 510 V-J features to about 12, which were used in a naive Bayes classifier (R e1071). The Morisita-Horn index was used to measure how similar the thyroid and blood repertoires were. TCRdb reworked the public reads: Q25 trimming with fastp, MiXCR clone assembly, productive beta chains retained. Rows are unified per CDR3 protein, each entry keeping the most common DNA and genes. TCRdb, rather than the study authors, made the V and J calls. In this sample the table shows about 610,000 distinct CDR3 sequences, 35% to 55% of which occur a single time. The ten largest clones add up to about 8.3% of the sample.

Germline trimming: 4 bases from V, 1 base from J; junction bases outside gene matches: 10. Reading from cysteine to phenylalanine, the CDR3 counts 16 amino acids. The retained sequence is limited to the CDR3, 48 bases, with the frame set at the first base. In the germline V gene, CDR1 corresponds to SGHRS and CDR2 to YFSETQ. Results the study describes overall, beyond this receptor: Most expanded thyroid clonotypes (frequency above 0.001) were also detected in blood, a finding suggesting that blood repertoires may reflect thyroid immune responses. In validation, progression to ophthalmopathy was predicted by the model with 55% to 71% sensitivity and roughly 76% specificity, a median of about 6.4 months before onset. Ophthalmopathy was separated from stable hyperthyroidism by a 13 V-J signature model, with over 85% sensitivity and 81% to 82% specificity obtained in cross-validation and 80%/75% obtained in testing. Sample size was not statistically predetermined, and investigators were not blinded to group allocation.

Stable Graves' hyperthyroidism was defined as the absence of progression to ophthalmopathy over 18 months of follow-up. Hyperthyroidism patients were newly diagnosed, had a disease duration of under 2 months, and were aged 18 to 65 years. Patients with uncontrolled infections, other autoimmune diseases, pregnancy or lactation were excluded. Diagnoses relied on clinical symptoms, serum thyroxine and TRAb, thyroid ultrasound and orbital computed tomography. Trizol reagent was used to extract total RNA, and RNA quality was then checked on an Agilent 2100 Bioanalyzer. This clonotype was detected ten times or more. The antigen it binds to is not known. Base qualities were left out, and no much larger clone turns up one base away.

Input material: peripheral blood or thyroid tissue (not recorded which). The chain is made from TRBV5-1 and TRBJ2-7; 8 nucleotides in the junction match TRBD2. The clonotype originates from a woman aged 18-29 years with Graves' hyperthyroidism. CDR3 sequence: CASSPGLAGLSYEQYF. The nucleotide sequence is given as TGCGCCAGCAGCCCTGGACTAGCTGGTTTATCCTACGAGCAGTACTTC.